This T cell receptor (beta chain) derives from a study of identical twins. J lost 4 bases, V lost 7 bases, and 9 bases had no gene match. Germline CDR1 and CDR2: SQVTM and ANQGSEA. CDR3 size: 14 residues. TCRdb reprocessed the 5' RACE reads via MiXCR and lists one record per CDR3 protein. Of about 660,000 distinct CDR3 sequences listed, 8.5% to 9.5% were seen once; the top ten hold 0.8% to 1%. These data are also associated with another study on yellow fever vaccine responses in identical twins.

The sequence was obtained from a woman aged 18-35 years in good health. Sequencing was carried out using PBMCs. V and J are TRBV29-1 and TRBJ2-2; the match to TRBD1 covers 7 bases. CDR3 loop: CSATGSRGTGELFF. CDR3 sequence (DNA): TGCAGCGCGACAGGGTCCCGGGGCACCGGGGAGCTGTTTTTT.